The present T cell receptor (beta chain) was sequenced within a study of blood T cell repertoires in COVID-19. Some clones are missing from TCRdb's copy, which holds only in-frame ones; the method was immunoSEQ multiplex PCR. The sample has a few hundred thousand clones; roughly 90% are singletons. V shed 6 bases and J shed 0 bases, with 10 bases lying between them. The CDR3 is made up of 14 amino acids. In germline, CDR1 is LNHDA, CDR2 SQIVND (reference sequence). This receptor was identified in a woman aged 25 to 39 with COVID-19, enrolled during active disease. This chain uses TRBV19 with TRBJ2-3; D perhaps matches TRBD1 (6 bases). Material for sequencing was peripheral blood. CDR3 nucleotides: TGTGCCAGTAGCAAGGGACATAGCACAGATACGCAGTATTTT. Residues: CASSKGHSTDTQYF.